Sequencing of this T cell receptor (beta chain) was carried out in a study of T cell clusters in autoimmune cytopenias. Study conclusions and caveats: Clustering suggested that physiological T cell clusters were missing in primary autoimmune cytopenia patients. Healthy donors had 2.5 to 3.5-fold more exclusive TRB clusters than active autoimmune hepatitis patients.

TRB was amplified by touch-down multiplex PCR, primer pools A and B combined. TCRdb re-called the multiplex PCR reads and catalogs CDR3 proteins one per entry, DNA excluded. The sample data list about 4,900 distinct CDR3 sequences. There are 14 residues in the CDR3. The germline gives CDR1 MNHNS, CDR2 SASEGT. On this clonotype itself: Its specificity is not known.

TRB was amplified from roughly 250 ng of peripheral blood genomic DNA per sample. The sample was also linked to a second study, of T cell repertoires in aging, cancer and after chemotherapy. This second report adds: Donor ages fell into six groups from 30 or younger up to 70 or older.

The sequence was obtained from a human donor in good health. This chain links TRBV6-1 with TRBJ1-2; without DNA, the TCRdb call of TRBD1 cannot be checked. Sequences were obtained from peripheral blood. The CDR3: CASSWTDFNYGYTF.